This T cell receptor (beta chain) was identified in a study of blood T cells in healthy people across ages. Through a sample-barcoded 5' primer and a J-beta primer mix, a second PCR was run for roughly 7 to 11 cycles. TCRdb recomputed calls from the 5' RACE reads with MiXCR, one row per CDR3 protein. Of roughly 800,000 distinct CDR3 sequences listed, approximately 55% were seen once; the top ten hold roughly 37%. This CDR3 is 12 amino acids long. CDR1 is SGHTA, CDR2 FQGNSA, per germline. With regard to this clonotype: Its ends do not fully match the called genes, so a read error is possible.

What was sequenced was blood. The chain uses TRBV7-2 and TRBJ2-7, with unresolved D. The origin of this receptor is an elderly man in good health. The CDR3 is CASSPLSDEQYF. Here the CDR3 DNA reads TGTGCCAGCAGCCCGCTCTCCGACGAGCAGTACTTC.